These 26 T cell receptor beta chains were sequenced from one sample in a study of early T cells in non-severe SARS-CoV-2 infection. TCRdb re-analysed the 5' RACE reads in MiXCR, keeping a single row per CDR3 protein. The table has about 83,000 distinct CDR3 sequences, 10% seen once. Specimen: whole blood, collected at baseline. These receptors were obtained from an adult who was a healthcare worker with PCR-confirmed SARS-CoV-2 infection or an uninfected control (not recorded which).

J is TRBJ1-2 and V is TRBV12-3 or TRBV12-4; D gene unclear. The CDR3 is 13 residues long. V lost 10 bases to trimming and J lost 1 base, with 13 bases between them. For the CDR3, the DNA is TGTGCCACCAGACCGGCGGGTAACTATGGCTACACCTTC. Translation gives CATRPAGNYGYTF.

The CDR3 sequence: CASGGTRYEQYF. CDR3 bases: TGTGCCAGTGGAGGGACCCGCTACGAGCAGTACTTC. The chain uses TRBV19 and TRBJ2-7, with a tentative D call TRBD2 (6 bases). CDR1 is LNHDA and CDR2 is SQIVND in the germline V gene (reference sequence). V was clipped by 8 bases and J by 3 bases, with 11 bases between them. The CDR3 spans 12 residues.

The chain joins TRBV7-8 to TRBJ2-7, with 10 bases lining up with TRBD1. CDR3 length equals 15 residues. The trim removed 2 bases at V and 4 bases at J, leaving 5 bases unmatched. CDR1 SGHVS and CDR2 FQNEAQ come from the germline V gene. In nucleotides, the CDR3 is TGTGCCAGCAGCTTATTCGGGACAGGGGAATACGAGCAGTACTTC. Its translation is CASSLFGTGEYEQYF. Full variable domain (outside the CDR3, taken from reference TRBV7-8 and TRBJ2-7): GAGVSQSPRYKVAKRGQDVALRCDPISGHVSLFWYQQALGQGPEFLTYFQNEAQLDKSGLPSDRFFAERPEGSVSTLKIQRTQQEDSAVYLCASSLFGTGEYEQYFGPGTRLTVT.

The sample holds a few counts of this clonotype. The chain joins TRBV12-3 or TRBV12-4 to TRBJ2-7; TRBD1 aligns across 7 bases. The CDR3 has 15 amino acids. With 0 bases clipped from V and 2 bases from J, the junction kept 4 bases outside the gene matches. In DNA form, the CDR3 reads TGTGCCAGCAGTTTAGCTTTAGGGACAGCCTACGAGCAGTACTTC. As protein: CASSLALGTAYEQYF.

In this sample, this clonotype turned up many times. The V call is TRBV3-1, the J call TRBJ1-1, with 12 bases matching TRBD1. Germline V gives CDR1 LGHDT, CDR2 YNNKEL (reference sequence). Trimming removed 3 bases from V and 4 bases from J; junction bases left unmatched: 3. The CDR3 contains 15 residues. CDR3: CASSQGQGAGTEAFF. The CDR3 nucleotides are TGTGCCAGCAGCCAGGGACAGGGGGCCGGCACTGAAGCTTTCTTT.

In this sample, this clonotype turned up a few times. V usage is TRBV3-1 and J usage is TRBJ2-5; D ambiguous. The CDR3 sequence is 14 residues long. V was shortened by 1 base and J by 7 bases, with 13 bases between the two germline ends. Germline loops: CDR1 LGHDT, CDR2 YNNKEL (reference sequence). For the CDR3, the DNA is TGTGCCAGCAGCCAAGGGCCCAGTTTAGGGACCCAGTACTTC. Translation: CASSQGPSLGTQYF.

Only a few counts were recorded for this clonotype. The chain uses TRBV2 and TRBJ2-1; TRBD1 might be the D (5 bases). Germline assignment: CDR1 SNHLY and CDR2 FYNNEI. The germline V and J ends were trimmed by 5 bases and 7 bases, with 24 bases remaining between them. CDR3 length equals 17 residues. CDR3 residues: CASSMTRAGWIMNEQFF. The DNA for the CDR3 is TGTGCCAGCAGTATGACCCGGGCAGGGTGGATAATGAATGAGCAGTTCTTC. Full variable domain (missing parts from reference TRBV2 and TRBJ2-1): EPEVTQTPSHQVTQMGQEVILRCVPISNHLYFYWYRQILGQKVEFLVSFYNNEISEKSEIFDDQFSVERPDGSNFTLKIRSTKLEDSAMYFCASSMTRAGWIMNEQFFGPGTRLTVL.

This clonotype was detected a few times. The chain couples TRBV25-1 to TRBJ2-5; no clear D gene. The V end was cut by 3 bases, the J end by 1 base, with 6 bases between. The CDR3 has 13 residues. Germline CDR1 MGHDK, CDR2 SYGVNS. CDR3 region: CASSDSPQETQYF. CDR3 in DNA: TGTGCCAGCAGTGACAGTCCCCAAGAGACCCAGTACTTC.

This clonotype was picked up one time. The J gene is TRBJ2-3, the V gene TRBV11-2; TRBD2 aligns across 10 bases. V lost 6 bases to trimming and J lost 4 bases; unmatched junction nucleotides: 4. CDR1 is SGHAT, CDR2 FQNNGV, per germline. This CDR3 has 14 residues. The CDR3 sequence is CASRKLAGPDTQYF. The CDR3 region has the DNA TGTGCCAGCAGGAAACTAGCGGGACCAGATACGCAGTATTTT.

This clonotype was counted many times. The gene calls are TRBV25-1 and TRBJ2-1, with 11 bases aligning to TRBD2. After removal of 4 bases from V and 9 bases from J, the junction contained 5 bases not matched to a gene. Germline V gives CDR1 MGHDK, CDR2 SYGVNS. The CDR3 contains 14 residues. The CDR3 here is CASSGPTSGGEQFF. The CDR3 DNA reads as TGTGCCAGCAGTGGACCTACTAGCGGGGGTGAGCAGTTCTTC.

The rearrangement uses TRBV6-1 and TRBJ2-5; D is possibly TRBD1 (6 bases). The CDR3 totals 15 residues. Trimming pared 7 bases from V and 4 bases from J, leaving 19 bases between. The germline gives CDR1 MNHNS, CDR2 SASEGT. CDR3 nucleotides: TGTGCCAGCACGGAAGGGGGATCCTCGCGAGAGACCCAGTACTTC. Encoded protein: CASTEGGSSRETQYF.

The chain combines TRBV7-7 with TRBJ2-2; TRBD1 might be the D (6 bases). The V gene's germline CDR1 is SSHAT and CDR2 FNYEAQ (reference sequence). V lost 4 bases, J lost 6 bases, and 9 bases lay in between. This CDR3 is built from 13 residues. The CDR3 sequence is CASSSGQPGELFF. CDR3 nucleotide sequence: TGTGCCAGCAGCTCCGGACAGCCCGGGGAGCTGTTTTTT.

In this sample, this clonotype turned up a few times. The CDR3 is CSARDLAGRSTDTQYF. The CDR3 bases are TGCAGTGCTAGAGATTTGGCTGGGAGGAGCACAGATACGCAGTATTTT. This chain connects TRBV20-1 to TRBJ2-3, with D perhaps TRBD2 (6 bases). V lost 0 bases to trimming and J lost 0 bases, with 13 bases between them. Germline CDR1 reads DFQATT; CDR2 reads SNEGSKA (reference sequence). The CDR3 consists of 16 residues.

This clonotype was recorded at least ten times. The CDR3 DNA follows: TGTGCCAGCAGCCGCAGGTCCCCCAGACTAGCGGGAGTTTGGACCCAGTACTTC. Encoded protein: CASSRRSPRLAGVWTQYF. This chain joins TRBV3-1 and TRBJ2-5; TRBD2 agrees at 12 bases. The V gene's germline CDR1 is LGHDT and CDR2 YNNKEL (reference sequence). The CDR3 extends over 18 amino acids. With 4 bases clipped from V and 7 bases from J, the junction kept 16 bases outside the gene matches.

The chain links TRBV10-2 to TRBJ2-7; 9 positions match TRBD2. The CDR3 consists of 15 residues. V lost 7 bases and J lost 3; bases outside the gene matches: 10. Germline CDR1 is WSHSY and CDR2 is SAAADI. The CDR3 protein is CASTPTSGWVYEQYF. As DNA, the CDR3 is TGCGCCAGCACCCCAACTAGCGGGTGGGTCTACGAGCAGTACTTC.

There are a few counts of this clonotype. The J gene is TRBJ1-2, the V gene TRBV5-4; 7 nucleotides agree with TRBD1. Germline-derived CDR1 and CDR2 are SGHNT and YYREEE (reference sequence). V was clipped by 0 bases and J by 4 bases; unmatched bases: 3. This CDR3 has 14 amino acids. This chain's CDR3 is CASSLEGAGYGYTF. CDR3 nucleotides: TGTGCCAGCAGCTTGGAGGGGGCGGGCTATGGCTACACCTTC.

This clonotype was counted ten times or more. The chain is built from TRBV12-3 or TRBV12-4 and TRBJ1-2; TRBD1 aligns across 7 bases. Trimming cost V 4 bases and J 5 bases; bases outside gene matches: 7. The CDR3 extends over 14 amino acids. The CDR3 region is CASSYSGTAYGYTF. CDR3 nucleotide sequence: TGTGCCAGCAGTTACTCCGGGACAGCTTATGGCTACACCTTC.

This clonotype was counted only a few times. The V and J genes are TRBV12-3 or TRBV12-4 and TRBJ2-1; 9 nucleotides match TRBD2. This CDR3 is 15 amino acids long. With 5 bases clipped from V and 9 bases from J, the junction kept 11 bases outside the gene matches. The CDR3 protein is CASSPRASGDTEQFF. The CDR3 DNA is TGTGCCAGCAGTCCTCGGGCTAGCGGGGACACTGAGCAGTTCTTC.

This chain connects TRBV10-3 to TRBJ2-7, with 8 bases identical to TRBD2. V lost 6 bases, J lost 3 bases, and 7 bases stayed unmatched. CDR3 length: 14 residues. Germline loops: CDR1 ENHRY, CDR2 SYGVKD. The CDR3 sequence: CAIRTGRGGYEQYF. The DNA of the CDR3 is TGTGCCATCAGGACCGGGAGGGGGGGCTACGAGCAGTACTTC.

Ten or more counts support this clonotype. The chain couples TRBV3-1 to TRBJ2-3, with 12 bases aligning to TRBD2. V lost 6 bases and J lost 6; bases outside the gene matches: 7. The CDR3 is made up of 15 amino acids. Per the germline V gene, CDR1 is LGHDT and CDR2 is YNNKEL (reference sequence). The CDR3, as DNA: TGTGCCAGCAGACTAGCGGGAGGCCCCGGGGATACGCAGTATTTT. The encoded protein is CASRLAGGPGDTQYF.

This chain joins TRBV5-1 and TRBJ2-3, with D possibly TRBD2 on 5 matching bases. V lost 5 bases and J lost 3, with 10 bases in between. The CDR3 runs to 13 residues. Germline loops: CDR1 SGHRS, CDR2 YFSETQ. This CDR3 reads CASREVATDTQYF. DNA for the CDR3: TGCGCCAGCAGAGAGGTAGCGACAGATACGCAGTATTTT. Filled out from reference TRBV5-1 and TRBJ2-3, the complete variable domain reads KAGVTQTPRYLIKTRGQQVTLSCSPISGHRSVSWYQQTPGQGLQFLFEYFSETQRNKGNFPGRFSGRQFSNSRSEMNVSTLELGDSALYLCASREVATDTQYFGPGTRLTVL.

This chain joins TRBV28 and TRBJ2-7; D may be TRBD2 (6 bases). Germline CDR1 is MDHEN and CDR2 is SYDVKM. The CDR3 consists of 15 residues. Trimming removed 6 bases at V and 1 base at J, with 16 bases between. DNA for the CDR3: TGTGCCAGCAGCCTTTGGGGCGGGAATTCCTACGAGCAGTACTTC. Protein: CASSLWGGNSYEQYF.

The chain is built from TRBV12-3 or TRBV12-4 and TRBJ2-1; the D gene is possibly TRBD2 (6 bases). This CDR3 contains 12 residues. The V end was cut by 6 bases, the J end by 8 bases, with 11 bases between. The CDR3 reads CASRWRRDEQFF. In DNA form, the CDR3 reads TGTGCCAGCAGATGGAGGAGGGATGAGCAGTTCTTC.

There are many counts of this clonotype. The chain combines TRBV7-9 with TRBJ2-5, with TRBD2 identical over 7 bases. The CDR3 runs 14 residues. Germline V gives CDR1 SEHNR, CDR2 FQNEAQ (reference sequence). Losses at the gene ends were 4 bases for V and 3 bases for J; bases not matched to a gene: 5. Here the CDR3 reads CASSSGREEETQYF. For the CDR3, the DNA is TGTGCCAGCAGCTCGGGACGGGAGGAAGAGACCCAGTACTTC.

This clonotype came up a few times. The chain combines TRBV30 with TRBJ1-2; D call uncertain. Germline CDR1 reads GTSNPN; CDR2 reads SVGIG (reference sequence). V dropped 0 bases and J dropped 2 bases, with 4 bases sitting between them. This CDR3 has 12 residues. CDR3 nucleotide sequence: TGTGCCTGGAGTGTACGGAACTATGGCTACACCTTC. Its translation: CAWSVRNYGYTF.

This clonotype was detected many times. The gene calls are TRBV24-1 and TRBJ2-1; no clear D. Germline assignment: CDR1 KGHDR and CDR2 SFDVKD. The V gene lost 4 bases and the J gene lost 10 bases, with 10 bases spanning the gap. This CDR3 region has 12 residues. This CDR3 is CATSDSFREQFF. CDR3 in DNA: TGTGCCACCAGTGACAGTTTTCGGGAGCAGTTCTTC.